A selection of T cell receptor beta chains follows, all from one sample in a study of blood T cell repertoires in COVID-19. Sequencing was performed with immunoSEQ multiplex PCR; in TCRdb, only in-frame clones are kept and a portion is missing. The sample carries about 140,000 clones, around 78% recorded once. The sequencing input was peripheral blood. The receptors here all came from an elderly woman with active or convalescent COVID-19. CDR3s include the opening cysteine and the closing phenylalanine or tryptophan. The order of the fields is D gene, clone size, V gene, J gene, CDR3 DNA, CDR3 protein. A D gene is named only where the DNA matches it firmly. Only part of the rows carry a size: once, few, many, or a class if the clone is expanded.

.,.,TRBV7-8,TRBJ2-5,TGTGCCAGCAGCTTAGTTCTTGTCCAAGAGACCCAGTACTTC,CASSLVLVQETQYF
TRBD2,once,TRBV2,TRBJ2-2,TGTGCCAGCGGTTTAGCGGGGGGGAACACCGGGGAGCTGTTTTTT,CASGLAGGNTGELFF
.,.,TRBV5-8,TRBJ2-3,TGTGCCAGCAGCTTGGGGGGGCCTGGAGATACGCAGTATTTT,CASSLGGPGDTQYF
TRBD1,.,TRBV14,TRBJ2-4,TGTGCCAGCAGCTGGGGACAGACAAACATTCAGTACTTC,CASSWGQTNIQYF
.,few,TRBV19,TRBJ1-5,TGTGCCAGTAGCTCCTCAGGGGATCAGCCCCAGCATTTT,CASSSSGDQPQHF
TRBD2,once,TRBV28,TRBJ2-3,TGTGCCAGCAGTTTAATCAGTCGGGGGGGGCGGAAGGATACGCAGTATTTT,CASSLISRGGRKDTQYF
.,.,TRBV18,TRBJ1-1,TGTGCCAGCTCACCCCTCCTTGCGGTGAACACTGAAGCTTTCTTT,CASSPLLAVNTEAFF
TRBD1,.,TRBV2,TRBJ2-2,TGTGCCAGCAGGGGACAGAGTCTTAACACCGGGGAGCTGTTTTTT,CASRGQSLNTGELFF
.,.,TRBV11-3,TRBJ2-5,TGTGCCAGCAGCTCCCGGGACAAAGAGACCCAGTACTTC,CASSSRDKETQYF
.,.,TRBV4-2,TRBJ1-1,TGTGCCAGCAGCCAAGTACATGCGAACACTGAAGCTTTCTTT,CASSQVHANTEAFF
TRBD2,.,TRBV7-2,TRBJ2-5,TGTGCCAGCAGCTTGCGGAGCGGGGGGGCTGAGACCCAGTACTTC,CASSLRSGGAETQYF
.,.,TRBV9,TRBJ1-3,TGTGCCAGCAGCGCCGCGCCTGGCTCTGGAAACACCATATATTTT,CASSAAPGSGNTIYF
TRBD2,.,TRBV14,TRBJ2-3,TGTGCCAGCAGCCTAACCAGCGGGGGGAGCACAGATACGCAGTATTTT,CASSLTSGGSTDTQYF
TRBD2,.,TRBV6-5,TRBJ2-1,TGTGCCAGCTGCGGGGGGGCACACAATGAGCAGTTCTTC,CASCGGAHNEQFF
.,.,TRBV5-4,TRBJ1-1,TGTGCCAGCAGCCGGCGGAACCAAGTACAGGTCGTTAAAGCTTTCTTT,CASSRRNQVQVVKAFF
.,few,TRBV19,TRBJ2-1,TGTGCCAGTAGTACCGGACAGCAAATCAATGAGCAGTTCTTC,CASSTGQQINEQFF
TRBD1,.,TRBV6-6,TRBJ1-1,TGTGCCAGCAGTCGTCAGGGGGCGCTTTTGGACACTGAAGCTTTCTTT,CASSRQGALLDTEAFF
.,.,TRBV3-1/TRBV3-2,TRBJ1-4,TGTGCCAGCAGCCAGAGGCAGAGTGCAACTAATGAAAAACTGTTTTTT,CASSQRQSATNEKLFF
.,.,TRBV27,TRBJ1-5,TGTGCCAGCAGTCTAACTATATCTCAGCCCCAGCATTTT,CASSLTISQPQHF
TRBD1,.,TRBV19,TRBJ2-1,TGTGCCAGTAGTATAGAACAGGGGAGCTCCTACAATGAGCAGTTCTTC,CASSIEQGSSYNEQFF
.,.,TRBV7-6,TRBJ1-3,TGTGCCAGCAGCTCCGGAGGAGTGAACACCATATATTTT,CASSSGGVNTIYF
.,.,TRBV11-2,TRBJ2-7,TGTGCCAGCAGCTTACAGGGTTACGAGCAGTACTTC,CASSLQGYEQYF
TRBD1,.,TRBV11-1,TRBJ2-3,TGTGCCAGCAGCCGAACAGGGGTTGACACAGATACGCAGTATTTT,CASSRTGVDTDTQYF
.,.,TRBV5-1,TRBJ1-1,TGCGCCAGCAGAGCGCAGGGGTGGAACACTGAAGCTTTCTTT,CASRAQGWNTEAFF
TRBD1,.,TRBV9,TRBJ1-2,TGTGCCAGCAGCGTCGTTCTGGACAGGGTCTCTGGCTACACCTTC,CASSVVLDRVSGYTF
TRBD1,.,TRBV6-5,TRBJ2-7,TGTGCCAGCAGCTATGGACAGGGTTATCTCTACGAGCAGTACTTC,CASSYGQGYLYEQYF
TRBD1,once,TRBV3-1/TRBV3-2,TRBJ1-1,TGTGCCAGCAGCCACCGGGACAGGACCTCTTATGCTTTCTTT,CASSHRDRTSYAFF
.,.,TRBV7-6,TRBJ2-3,TGTGCCAGCAGCCAAGGACTGACGGATACGCAGTATTTT,CASSQGLTDTQYF
.,.,TRBV7-6,TRBJ1-1,TGTGCCAGCAGCTTAGCGAACAGAAACACTGAAGCTTTCTTT,CASSLANRNTEAFF
.,.,TRBV19,TRBJ1-3,TGTGCCAGTAGTATAGATGTGAGGTCCGGAAACACCATATATTTT,CASSIDVRSGNTIYF
TRBD1,.,TRBV19,TRBJ1-2,TGTGCCAGTAGGGGGACAGGGGGCGTCTATGGCTACACCTTC,CASRGTGGVYGYTF
.,many,TRBV2,TRBJ2-7,TGTGCCAGCAGTGAAACCCTGGACAGATCCTACGAGCAGTACTTC,CASSETLDRSYEQYF
TRBD1,.,TRBV18,TRBJ2-1,TGTGCCAGCTCACCACGCAGGGGGAGCTACAATGAGCAGTTCTTC,CASSPRRGSYNEQFF
.,.,TRBV7-9,TRBJ2-7,TGTGCCAGCAGCTTAGCGCGCGGAGACTACGAGCAGTACTTC,CASSLARGDYEQYF
TRBD2,.,TRBV6-2/TRBV6-3,TRBJ2-7,TGTGCCAGCAGCCTTCAGCGGGGGGACTCCTACGAGCAGTACTTC,CASSLQRGDSYEQYF
.,few,TRBV18,TRBJ1-1,TGTGCCAGCTCTGACAATACTAACACTGAAGCTTTCTTT,CASSDNTNTEAFF
TRBD1,.,TRBV29-1,TRBJ1-2,TGCAGCGTCGTCACCGGGACAGGCTATGGCTACACCTTC,CSVVTGTGYGYTF
.,.,TRBV19,TRBJ2-3,TGTGCCAGTCGACCTTTGGGGGGAAGCACAGATACGCAGTATTTT,CASRPLGGSTDTQYF
.,.,TRBV7-3,TRBJ2-4,TGTGCCAGCAGCTTAGGCAACCCCAGCATTCAGTACTTC,CASSLGNPSIQYF
.,.,TRBV6-2/TRBV6-3,TRBJ1-4,TGTGCCAGCAGTAAACAGTTAACTAATGAAAAACTGTTTTTT,CASSKQLTNEKLFF
TRBD2,.,TRBV5-1,TRBJ2-2,TGCGCCAGCAGCCGAGCTACTAGCGGGGGGGCCGGGGAGCTGTTTTTT,CASSRATSGGAGELFF
TRBD2,.,TRBV27,TRBJ2-1,TGTGCCAGCAGCCCGGGACTAGCCTCCTACAATGAGCAGTTCTTC,CASSPGLASYNEQFF